This T cell receptor beta chain was captured by sequencing in a study of response to subunit inactivated influenza vaccine. One entry per CDR3 protein results from TCRdb running MiXCR on the RT-PCR reads. The sample carries hundreds of thousands of distinct CDR3 sequences, roughly 10% recorded once. V dropped 1 base and J dropped 8 bases, with 14 bases sitting between them. CDR1 is SGHTA and CDR2 is FQGNSA in the germline V gene. The CDR3 runs to 15 residues. This clonotype was observed a few times. The data also belong to a second study, concerning T cells expressing NK-cell markers. That source adds: What made the TCR beta cDNA was 5'RACE template switching with UMIs. Within the sequenced cohort of eight donors, seven exhibited HCMV seropositivity and one was seronegative.

The starting material was PBMCs from blood, obtained on the day of vaccination. This TCR derives from a man in his fifties who received an inactivated influenza vaccine. The V gene is TRBV7-2, the J gene TRBJ1-4; D gene unclear. The CDR3 is CASSLVPVTGEKLFF. The CDR3 region has the DNA TGTGCCAGCAGCTTAGTTCCAGTGACTGGAGAAAAACTGTTTTTT.